This T cell receptor beta chain was recorded in a study of blood T cell repertoires in COVID-19 (dated by TCRdb to about 2020). For the study in its entirety: Collaborator samples came from the United States, Italy and Spain and covered acute and convalescent phases of COVID-19. The material from the prospective study consisted of cDNA or gDNA derived from T cells, B-cell-depleted T cells, or PBMCs. Subjects who had been exposed to COVID-19, were actively infected with it, or had recovered from it provided the deeply sampled blood TCRbeta repertoires that made up the dataset. A freely available public database, intended as a resource for researchers studying the immune response to SARS-CoV-2, is where the repertoires were released. Samples came from the ongoing ImmuneRACE study (first 160 participants) plus 1,254 subjects from 6 global collaborators. The sample metadata nearly always contained a de-identified subject ID, COVID-19 status, age in years and sex. Where available, HLA class I and class II types were obtained from metadata supplied by the sample provider rather than from assay-based typing. Results the study describes overall, beyond this receptor: Clinical and demographic metadata were provided uncurated, with the amount varying by source and participant.

TCRbeta CDR3 regions were amplified from genomic DNA by means of the immunoSEQ Assay, a bias-controlled multiplex PCR. Per the original workflow: The number of nucleated cells in each sample was estimated from the amplification of reference gene primers within the assay. To quantify the absolute abundance of each unique TCRbeta CDR3 rearrangement, sequence reads were collapsed and filtered. Productive Simpson clonality was computed per sample as the square root of Simpson's diversity index over productive rearrangements. TCRdb provides this immuneACCESS table in a form limited to in-frame rearrangements. Some clones are lacking; in checked studies, under half of them reflect an unresolved V gene, and why the rest are absent is not known. The DNA was the basis for D and trimming; V, J and clone size are from that table. The sample profile shows a few hundred thousand clones; approximately 86% of them were found once. Roughly 7.1% of the sample lies in the top ten.

One collaborating source in Seattle enrolled patients during active infection and followed them longitudinally through the course of disease. Each collaborating institution followed its own protocols to collect whole blood in K2EDTA tubes. For TCRbeta analysis, collaborators shipped samples in one of three forms: frozen whole blood, isolated PBMCs, or DNA extracted from either of those sample types. V is shortened by 7 bases, J by 3 bases, and the region joining them spans 27 bases. CDR1 is given as LNHDA and CDR2 as SQIVND, both from the germline V gene (reference sequence). There are 18 amino acids in the CDR3, from cysteine to phenylalanine inclusive. The retained sequence is limited to the CDR3, 54 bases, with the frame set at the first base. Notes on this clone: It lacks a known antigen. Per-nucleotide qualities are absent, and no much larger clonotype sits a single base away.

The rearranged segments are TRBV19 and TRBJ1-2; the D gene is perhaps TRBD1, from 5 matching bases. The sequenced material came from peripheral blood. This sequence was found in a woman in her sixties or seventies with COVID-19, enrolled during active disease. CDR3 loop: CASTRGGEYGVNDYGYTF. The DNA reads as follows: TGTGCCAGTACCCGGGGGGGGGAGTACGGAGTGAACGACTATGGCTACACCTTC.